The rows below give T cell receptor beta chains drawn from one sample of a study of beta chain features in type 1 diabetes. Generated by immunoSEQ multiplex PCR, the TCRdb table keeps only in-frame clones and is missing some. This table holds 300,000 to 450,000 clones, roughly 12% found once. The sample taken for sequencing was naive CD4+ T cells from blood. The receptor set was obtained from a man younger than 35 in good health. CDR3s include the opening cysteine and the closing phenylalanine or tryptophan. D genes are given only for firm matches. Rows may omit the clone size; those that give it use once, few, many or a size class.

abundance	d_gene	v_gene	CDR3aa
NA	TRBD2	TRBV9	CASSVGLAGPQRTDTQYF
few	TRBD1	TRBV6-1	CASPRDRGHRETQYF
NA	TRBD1	TRBV28	CAGQTGIYGYTF
NA	TRBD2	TRBV5-1	CASSLLAEYYNEQFF
few	NA	TRBV5-8	CASSLIGVDIQYF
NA	NA	TRBV5-1	CASSVDWGGTEAFF
NA	TRBD1	TRBV2	CATTSDRGRETQYF
NA	TRBD2	TRBV7-3	CASSLEAGGSYEQYF
few	TRBD1	TRBV6-6	CASSFRTGANYGYTF
few	NA	TRBV30	CAWLQGNTIYF
few	TRBD2	TRBV27	CASSLASRLAGTTDTQYF
NA	TRBD2	TRBV28	CASSNGLAETYEQYF
NA	TRBD2	TRBV7-2	CASSYRRTSGGQETQYF
few	NA	TRBV5-6	CASSLGRSQSKEAFF
NA	NA	TRBV4-3	CASSQGLVRTGANEKLFF
NA	TRBD1	TRBV25-1	CASSDSPGVTGVGGYTF
few	NA	TRBV28	CASTAGSIVSQETQYF
few	NA	TRBV6-5	CASSSQRGTDTQYF
few	TRBD2	TRBV7-2	CASSLVGFGLGRGEETQYF
NA	NA	TRBV30	CACRATGQAFF
NA	NA	TRBV6-6	CASSLFIYNEQFF
NA	NA	TRBV30	CAWSVQWAPTF
NA	TRBD2	TRBV7-2	CASSSSGNSYEQYF
NA	NA	TRBV14	CASSMRRPSTDTQYF
NA	TRBD2	TRBV6-6	CASSNSGGTYEQYF
NA	NA	TRBV14	CASSQVFPVSSDTQYF
few	TRBD1	TRBV9	CASSFDRDPYEQYF
NA	TRBD1	TRBV7-9	CASSEGQGTSNSPLHF
few	NA	TRBV27	CASSLPGQITEAFF
NA	TRBD2	TRBV7-7	CASTLHSGKETQYF
NA	TRBD1	TRBV5-4	CASSSTGGEETQYF
once	TRBD1	TRBV18	CASSPQQTGANEQYF
few	TRBD1	TRBV4-2	CASSPLGTGKNQETQYF
few	TRBD2	TRBV28	CASTFSGSLYNEQFF
NA	TRBD2	TRBV28	CASSLVAGVNEQYF
NA	NA	TRBV4-3	CASSQLTAAGELFF
NA	NA	TRBV29-1	CSAAGRQNMNTEAFF
NA	TRBD1	TRBV7-3	CASSLMGQYTGELFF
few	TRBD2	TRBV6-1	CASNLSGVGTGELFF
NA	NA	TRBV30	CAWSVGAGRGNEKLFF
few	TRBD2	TRBV7-2	CASSFEPGGYNEQFF
NA	TRBD1	TRBV25-1	CASSEWVQGKEQYF
NA	TRBD2	TRBV5-4	CASSSGLAGGTYEQYF
NA	NA	TRBV30	CAWSEGANYGYTF
NA	NA	TRBV7-2	CASSLHRAQETQYF
few	TRBD1	TRBV14	CASSQLPGQGSGANVLTF
NA	NA	TRBV7-2	CASSLGTISTGYEQYF
NA	TRBD1	TRBV19	CASSVTGAYEQYF
NA	TRBD1	TRBV6-5	CASTPTGAFYEQYF
few	NA	TRBV25-1	CASSETTQFF
few	NA	TRBV4-2	CASSQLAEKLFF
few	NA	TRBV10-3	CAISVNRDGYTF
NA	TRBD1	TRBV7-9	CASTLSRGQETQYF
NA	NA	TRBV25-1	CASSEYGGRTEAFF
NA	NA	TRBV4-1	CASSRTGLRADTQYF